This passage covers 19 T cell receptor beta chains from one sample sequenced in a study of beta chain features in type 1 diabetes. Overall study findings and caveats: Patients with Type 1 diabetes showed moderately but significantly shorter TCRB CDR3s in all four CD4+ subsets.

These receptors' targets are unknown. Expressed TCRB transcripts were sequenced, since all the RNA that had been isolated was reverse transcribed. TCRdb's copy holds only in-frame clones and misses some; the assay was immunoSEQ multiplex PCR. The sample lists roughly 260,000 clones, roughly 10% occurring once. Sequenced: naive CD4+ T cells from blood. These receptors came from a man aged 25-45 years with type 1 diabetes.

This clone appeared a few times. This chain uses TRBV4-1 with TRBJ2-5; D is possibly TRBD1 (5 bases). CDR1 and CDR2 (germline): MGHRA, YSYEKL. V dropped 4 bases and J dropped 2 bases, with 8 bases sitting between them. The CDR3 is 13 residues long. The CDR3 is CASSRQRQETQYF. For the CDR3, the DNA is TGCGCCAGCAGCCGACAGAGACAAGAGACCCAGTACTTC.

This clone was found a few times. The V and J genes are TRBV28 and TRBJ2-3; 12 bases align to TRBD2. The J segment lost 4 bases and the V segment lost 6 bases, leaving 8 bases of the junction unmatched. In germline, CDR1 is MDHEN, CDR2 SYDVKM. The CDR3 has 16 residues. The DNA of the CDR3 is TGTGCCAGCAGCCCCAGACTAGCGGGGGACTCAGATACGCAGTATTTT. It specifies CASSPRLAGDSDTQYF.

The chain employs TRBV4-3 and TRBJ1-1, with D perhaps matching TRBD1 (6 bases). Germline V CDR1 and CDR2: LGHNA, YSLEER. Trimming stripped 3 bases from V and 1 base from J, with 6 bases between. The CDR3 is made up of 13 amino acids. CDR3 protein: CASSQGQNTEAFF. DNA of the CDR3: TGCGCCAGCAGCCAGGGACAGAACACTGAAGCTTTCTTT.

This clone was observed a few times. This chain joins TRBV5-1 and TRBJ1-1, with D tentatively TRBD1 (5 bases). The V and J ends lost 4 bases and 1 base respectively, with 11 bases between them. This CDR3 is built from 14 residues. Germline V gives CDR1 SGHRS, CDR2 YFSETQ. CDR3 loop: CASSPTVQNTEAFF. In DNA, the CDR3 is TGCGCCAGCAGCCCGACAGTGCAGAACACTGAAGCTTTCTTT. The variable domain in full, with the rest retrieved from reference TRBV5-1 and TRBJ1-1, is KAGVTQTPRYLIKTRGQQVTLSCSPISGHRSVSWYQQTPGQGLQFLFEYFSETQRNKGNFPGRFSGRQFSNSRSEMNVSTLELGDSALYLCASSPTVQNTEAFFGQGTRLTVV.

This clone was detected only a few times. The chain combines TRBV7-8 with TRBJ2-3; 7 bases fit TRBD2. The CDR3 has 13 residues. V dropped 9 bases and J dropped 1; count of bases not matched to a gene: 4. Germline V CDR1 and CDR2: SGHVS, FQNEAQ. CDR3 sequence: CASIAGGTDTQYF. The CDR3 coding sequence is TGTGCCAGTATCGCGGGGGGCACAGATACGCAGTATTTT.

This chain links TRBV7-9 with TRBJ1-4; weak D call: TRBD1 (5 bases). This CDR3 spans 13 amino acids. With 8 bases removed from V and 10 bases from J, the gap between germline ends came to 17 bases. Per germline, CDR1 SEHNR and CDR2 FQNEAQ (reference sequence). CDR3 in DNA: TGTGCCAGCGGTTGGACACTTGATCGAAAACTGTTTTTT. The encoded protein is CASGWTLDRKLFF.

The sample holds a few counts of this clone. The gene calls are TRBV4-1 and TRBJ2-6; a possible D gene is TRBD1 (6 bases). Germline V gene sequence: CDR1 MGHRA, CDR2 YSYEKL. The V gene lost 1 base and the J gene lost 2 bases, with 12 bases spanning the gap. The CDR3 is 17 residues long. CDR3 amino acids: CASSQGQATTGANVLTF. The CDR3 DNA reads as TGCGCCAGCAGCCAAGGACAGGCCACCACTGGGGCCAACGTCCTGACTTTC.

This clone showed up just a few times. This chain links TRBV30 with TRBJ1-4; D call uncertain. The germline V gene has CDR1 GTSNPN and CDR2 SVGIG (reference sequence). The ends were cut back, 4 bases at V and 0 bases at J, with 15 bases in the middle. The CDR3 is made up of 16 amino acids. The CDR3 sequence: CAWTVGLMATNEKLFF. The CDR3 DNA follows: TGTGCCTGGACGGTGGGCTTGATGGCAACTAATGAAAAACTGTTTTTT.

The table lists this clone with a few counts. CDR3 loop: CASSSQGENEQFF. CDR3 sequence (DNA): TGTGCCAGCAGCTCACAGGGGGAGAATGAGCAGTTCTTC. This chain uses TRBV11-2 with TRBJ2-1, with 8 bases identical to TRBD1. V lost 4 bases and J lost 7; bases outside the gene matches: 3. Germline V lookup: CDR1 SGHAT, CDR2 FQNNGV. The CDR3 has 13 amino acids.

The chain employs TRBV7-3 and TRBJ1-5; the D gene is possibly TRBD1 (5 bases). Trimming removed 3 bases from V and 7 bases from J, with 10 bases in between. Germline V gene data show CDR1 as SGHTA and CDR2 as FQGTGA. The CDR3 totals 13 residues. The CDR3 loop is CASSLIQAQPQHF. CDR3 coding DNA: TGTGCCAGCAGCTTGATACAGGCACAGCCCCAGCATTTT.

This clone has more than one count but fewer than ten. V usage is TRBV19 and J usage is TRBJ2-7, with D possibly being TRBD1 (5 bases). This CDR3 is built from 13 residues. CDR1 and CDR2 from the germline V gene are LNHDA and SQIVND (reference sequence). V dropped 5 bases and J dropped 6 bases, with 14 bases sitting between them. CDR3 DNA sequence: TGTGCCAGTAGTCACCCCAGGGATCGCGAGCAGTACTTC. The encoded protein is CASSHPRDREQYF.

This clone was counted a few times. The chain is built from TRBV7-3 and TRBJ2-1, with D perhaps matching TRBD1 (5 bases). The V gene lost 5 bases and the J gene lost 10 bases, with 15 bases spanning the gap. CDR3 size: 13 residues. The germline V gene has CDR1 SGHTA and CDR2 FQGTGA. The CDR3 region is CASSARTWGEQFF. In DNA, the CDR3 is TGTGCCAGCAGCGCCCGGACATGGGGAGAGCAGTTCTTC.

The chain's CDR3 is CASSWRNTEAFF. CDR3 DNA sequence: TGTGCCAGCAGTTGGAGGAACACTGAAGCTTTCTTT. This chain links TRBV28 with TRBJ1-1; D is undetermined. The CDR3 has 12 residues. V was trimmed by 4 bases and J by 1 base, leaving 4 bases between them. CDR1 is MDHEN and CDR2 is SYDVKM in the germline V gene. The variable domain in full, completed from reference TRBV28 and TRBJ1-1, reads DVKVTQSSRYLVKRTGEKVFLECVQDMDHENMFWYRQDPGLGLRLIYFSYDVKMKEKGDIPEGYSVSREKKERFSLILESASTNQTSMYLCASSWRNTEAFFGQGTRLTVV.

The table lists this clone with a few counts. J is TRBJ2-1 and V is TRBV5-1; 9 bases match TRBD1. CDR1 SGHRS and CDR2 YFSETQ come from the germline V gene. CDR3 size: 16 residues. The ends lost 4 bases at V and 6 bases at J; junction bases unmatched: 11. CDR3 residues: CASSTVPGQGGNEQFF. CDR3 coding DNA: TGCGCCAGCAGCACAGTCCCGGGACAGGGTGGCAATGAGCAGTTCTTC. The variable domain in full, with the rest retrieved from reference TRBV5-1 and TRBJ2-1, is KAGVTQTPRYLIKTRGQQVTLSCSPISGHRSVSWYQQTPGQGLQFLFEYFSETQRNKGNFPGRFSGRQFSNSRSEMNVSTLELGDSALYLCASSTVPGQGGNEQFFGPGTRLTVL.

The CDR3 spells CSVSAGPNTGELFF. The CDR3, as DNA: TGCAGCGTTTCTGCGGGGCCCAACACCGGGGAGCTGTTTTTT. The chain has TRBV29-1 and TRBJ2-2; possible D gene TRBD2, 6 bases. The length of the CDR3 is 14 residues. Trimming removed 5 bases at V and 2 bases at J, with 12 bases between. CDR1 is SQVTM and CDR2 is ANQGSEA in the germline V gene.

The V and J genes are TRBV7-9 and TRBJ2-7; 9 bases align to TRBD1. V gave up 1 base and J gave up 4 bases; unmatched junction bases: 14. The germline V gene has CDR1 SEHNR and CDR2 FQNEAQ (reference sequence). The CDR3 totals 18 residues. The CDR3 is CASSLGPEGGTGTYEQYF. As DNA, the CDR3 is TGTGCCAGCAGCTTAGGGCCCGAAGGTGGGACAGGGACTTACGAGCAGTACTTC. Supplemented by reference TRBV7-9 and TRBJ2-7, the full variable domain reads DTGVSQNPRHKITKRGQNVTFRCDPISEHNRLYWYRQTLGQGPEFLTYFQNEAQLEKSRLLSDRFSAERPKGSFSTLEIQRTEQGDSAMYLCASSLGPEGGTGTYEQYFGPGTRLTVT.

Worth noting for this clone: This specimen includes other DNA sequences encoding the same CDR3. The V gene is TRBV5-1, the J gene TRBJ2-5; D unclear. V was cut by 0 bases and J by 4 bases, with 4 bases left in between. The CDR3 totals 12 residues. The germline gives CDR1 SGHRS, CDR2 YFSETQ. CDR3 amino acids: CASSLVRETQYF. CDR3 bases: TGCGCCAGCAGCTTGGTCCGAGAGACCCAGTACTTC.

This clone appeared a few times. The chain combines TRBV29-1 with TRBJ1-2, with 8 bases that match TRBD1. V trimming: 7 bases; J trimming: 5 bases; junction bases outside the gene matches: 18. CDR1 and CDR2 from the germline V gene are SQVTM and ANQGSEA. This CDR3 is built from 16 residues. CDR3 coding DNA: TGCAGCGCCGGAGGTCCAGGGGGCGCCGGAATATATGGCTACACCTTC. Amino acid sequence: CSAGGPGGAGIYGYTF.

The chain joins TRBV18 to TRBJ1-2; D unclear. From germline, CDR1 is KGHSH and CDR2 LQKENI. Trimming removed 5 bases from V and 2 bases from J, with 12 bases in between. The CDR3 loop spans 14 amino acids. The CDR3 is CASSITDGNYGYTF. The CDR3, as DNA: TGTGCCAGCTCAATCACCGACGGGAACTATGGCTACACCTTC.